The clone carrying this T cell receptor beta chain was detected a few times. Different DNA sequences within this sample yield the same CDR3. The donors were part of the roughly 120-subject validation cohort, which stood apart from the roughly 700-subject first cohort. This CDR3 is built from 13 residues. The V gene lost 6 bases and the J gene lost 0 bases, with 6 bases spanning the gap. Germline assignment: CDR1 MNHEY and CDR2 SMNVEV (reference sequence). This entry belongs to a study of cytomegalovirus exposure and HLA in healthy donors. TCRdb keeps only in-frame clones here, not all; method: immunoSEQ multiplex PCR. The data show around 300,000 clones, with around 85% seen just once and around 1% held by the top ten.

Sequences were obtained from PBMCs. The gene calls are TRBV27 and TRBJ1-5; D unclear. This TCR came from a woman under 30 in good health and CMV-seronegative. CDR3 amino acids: CASSRYSNQPQHF. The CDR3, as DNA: TGTGCCAGCAGCAGGTATAGCAATCAGCCCCAGCATTTT.